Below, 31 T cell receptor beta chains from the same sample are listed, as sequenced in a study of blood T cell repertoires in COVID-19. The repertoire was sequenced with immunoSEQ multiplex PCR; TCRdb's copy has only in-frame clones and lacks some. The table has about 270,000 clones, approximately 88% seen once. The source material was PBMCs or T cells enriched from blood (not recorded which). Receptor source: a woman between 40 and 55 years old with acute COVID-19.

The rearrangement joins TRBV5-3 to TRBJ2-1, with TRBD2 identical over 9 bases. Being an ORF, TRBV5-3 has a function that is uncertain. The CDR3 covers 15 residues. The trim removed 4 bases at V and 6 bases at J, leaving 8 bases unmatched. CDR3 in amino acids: CARSGAGGPFNEQFF. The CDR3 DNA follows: TGTGCCAGAAGCGGGGCGGGAGGGCCATTCAATGAGCAGTTCTTC.

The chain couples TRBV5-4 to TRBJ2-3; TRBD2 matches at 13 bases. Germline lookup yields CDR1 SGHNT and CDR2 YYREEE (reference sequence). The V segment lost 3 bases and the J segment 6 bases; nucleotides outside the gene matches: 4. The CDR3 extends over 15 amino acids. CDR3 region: CASSYGLAGEDTQYF. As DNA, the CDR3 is TGTGCCAGCAGCTACGGACTAGCGGGAGAGGATACGCAGTATTTT.

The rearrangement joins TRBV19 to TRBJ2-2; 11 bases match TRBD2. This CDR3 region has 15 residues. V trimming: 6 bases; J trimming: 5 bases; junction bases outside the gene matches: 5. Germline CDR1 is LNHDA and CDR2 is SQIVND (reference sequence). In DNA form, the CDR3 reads TGTGCCAGTAGCGATCCTAGCGGGAGGACCGGGGAGCTGTTTTTT. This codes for CASSDPSGRTGELFF. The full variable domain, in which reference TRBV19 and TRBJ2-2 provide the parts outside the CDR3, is DGGITQSPKYLFRKEGQNVTLSCEQNLNHDAMYWYRQDPGQGLRLIYYSQIVNDFQKGDIAEGYSVSREKKESFPLTVTSAQKNPTAFYLCASSDPSGRTGELFFGEGSRLTVL.

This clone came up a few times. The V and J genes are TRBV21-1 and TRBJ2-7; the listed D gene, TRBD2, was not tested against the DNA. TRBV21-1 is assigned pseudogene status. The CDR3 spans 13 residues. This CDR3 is CASSAELEGEQYV. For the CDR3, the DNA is TGTGCCAGCAGCGCCGAACTGGAGGGCGAGCAGTACGTC.

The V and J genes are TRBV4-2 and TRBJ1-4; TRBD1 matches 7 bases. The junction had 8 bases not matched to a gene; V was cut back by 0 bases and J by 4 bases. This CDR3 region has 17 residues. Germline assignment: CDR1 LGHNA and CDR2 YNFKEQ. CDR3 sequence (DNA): TGTGCCAGCAGCCAAGATCTGGGACAGACATTTAATGAAAAACTGTTTTTT. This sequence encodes CASSQDLGQTFNEKLFF.

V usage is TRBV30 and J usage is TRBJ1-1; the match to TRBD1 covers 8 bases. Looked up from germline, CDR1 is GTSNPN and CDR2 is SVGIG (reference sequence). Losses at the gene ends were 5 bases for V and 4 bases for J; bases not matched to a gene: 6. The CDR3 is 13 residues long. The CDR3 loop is CAWDRGGSTEAFF. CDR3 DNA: TGTGCCTGGGACAGGGGTGGGAGCACTGAAGCTTTCTTT.

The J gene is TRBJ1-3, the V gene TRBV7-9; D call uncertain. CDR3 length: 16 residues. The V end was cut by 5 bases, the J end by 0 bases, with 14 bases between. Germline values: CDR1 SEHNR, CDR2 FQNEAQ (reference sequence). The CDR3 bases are TGTGCCAGCAGCCCGCGAGGGATCTTCTCTGGAAACACCATATATTTT. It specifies CASSPRGIFSGNTIYF. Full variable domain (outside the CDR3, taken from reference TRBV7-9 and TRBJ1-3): DTGVSQNPRHKITKRGQNVTFRCDPISEHNRLYWYRQTLGQGPEFLTYFQNEAQLEKSRLLSDRFSAERPKGSFSTLEIQRTEQGDSAMYLCASSPRGIFSGNTIYFGEGSWLTVV.

In nucleotides, the CDR3 is TGCGCCAGCAGTCTTTCACTGGAGGGGATGAACACTGAAGCTTTCTTT. Translating gives CASSLSLEGMNTEAFF. The V gene is TRBV23-1, the J gene TRBJ1-1; TRBD1 is a possible D gene (5 bases). TRBV23-1 belongs to the ORF category, with a function that is uncertain. Trimming cost V 4 bases and J 0 bases, with 15 bases left between them. CDR3 length: 16 amino acids.

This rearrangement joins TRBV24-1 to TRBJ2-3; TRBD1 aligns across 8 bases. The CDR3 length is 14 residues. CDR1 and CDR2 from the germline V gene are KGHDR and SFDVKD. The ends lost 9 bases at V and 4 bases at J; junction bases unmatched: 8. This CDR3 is CATSGQALPDTQYF. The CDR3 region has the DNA TGTGCCACCTCGGGACAGGCCCTCCCAGATACGCAGTATTTT.

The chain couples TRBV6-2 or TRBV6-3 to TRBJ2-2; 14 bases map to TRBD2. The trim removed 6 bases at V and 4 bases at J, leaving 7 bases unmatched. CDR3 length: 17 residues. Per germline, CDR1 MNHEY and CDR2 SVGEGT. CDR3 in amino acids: CASSGLAGGIGTGELFF. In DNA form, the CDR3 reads TGTGCCAGCAGCGGACTAGCGGGAGGTATTGGCACCGGGGAGCTGTTTTTT.

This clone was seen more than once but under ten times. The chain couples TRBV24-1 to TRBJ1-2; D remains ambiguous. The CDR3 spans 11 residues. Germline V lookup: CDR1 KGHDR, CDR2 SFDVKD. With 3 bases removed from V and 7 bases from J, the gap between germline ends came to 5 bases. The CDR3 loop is CATSDLSGYTF. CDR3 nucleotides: TGTGCCACCAGTGATCTCAGTGGCTACACCTTC.

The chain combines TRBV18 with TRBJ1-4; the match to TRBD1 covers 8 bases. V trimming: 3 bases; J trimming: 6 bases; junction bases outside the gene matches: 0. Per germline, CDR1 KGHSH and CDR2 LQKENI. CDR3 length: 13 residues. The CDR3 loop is CASSPGQDEKLFF. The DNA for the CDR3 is TGTGCCAGCTCACCGGGACAGGATGAAAAACTGTTTTTT.

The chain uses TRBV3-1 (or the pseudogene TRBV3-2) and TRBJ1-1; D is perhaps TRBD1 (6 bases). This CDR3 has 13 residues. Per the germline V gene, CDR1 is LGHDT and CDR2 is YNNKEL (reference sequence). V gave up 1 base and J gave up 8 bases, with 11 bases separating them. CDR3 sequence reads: CASSQGRQAEAFF. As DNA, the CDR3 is TGTGCCAGCAGCCAAGGGCGACAGGCCGAAGCTTTCTTT.

CDR3 loop: CAWSTLGTSLSTDTQYF. CDR3 bases: TGTGCCTGGAGTACGCTTGGGACTAGCCTTAGCACAGATACGCAGTATTTT. The chain links TRBV30 to TRBJ2-3, with TRBD2 matching 9 bases. The CDR3 consists of 17 residues. In germline, CDR1 is GTSNPN, CDR2 SVGIG (reference sequence). The trim removed 2 bases at V and 0 bases at J, leaving 9 bases unmatched. Variable domain in full (rest from reference TRBV30 and TRBJ2-3): SQTIHQWPATLVQPVGSPLSLECTVEGTSNPNLYWYRQAAGRGLQLLFYSVGIGQISSEVPQNLSASRPQDRQFILSSKKLLLSDSGFYLCAWSTLGTSLSTDTQYFGPGTRLTVL.

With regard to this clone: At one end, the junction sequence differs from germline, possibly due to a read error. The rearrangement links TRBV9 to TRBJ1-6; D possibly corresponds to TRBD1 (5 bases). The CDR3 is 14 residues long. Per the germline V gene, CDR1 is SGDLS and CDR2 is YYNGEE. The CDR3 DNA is TGTGCCAGTAGCGGCGGGACGGGAGATTCACCCCTCCACTTT. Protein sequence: CASSGGTGDSPLHF.

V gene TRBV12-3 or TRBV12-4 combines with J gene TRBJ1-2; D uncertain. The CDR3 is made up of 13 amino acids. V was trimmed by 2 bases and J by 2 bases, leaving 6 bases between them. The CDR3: CASSLSQNYGYTF. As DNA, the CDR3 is TGTGCCAGCAGTTTAAGTCAGAACTATGGCTACACCTTC.

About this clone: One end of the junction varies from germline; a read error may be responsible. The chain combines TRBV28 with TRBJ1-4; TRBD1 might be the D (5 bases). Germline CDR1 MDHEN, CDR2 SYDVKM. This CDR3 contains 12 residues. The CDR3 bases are TGTGCCAGCAGTTATCCCGAACAGGCTATGGCATTT. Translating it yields CASSYPEQAMAF.

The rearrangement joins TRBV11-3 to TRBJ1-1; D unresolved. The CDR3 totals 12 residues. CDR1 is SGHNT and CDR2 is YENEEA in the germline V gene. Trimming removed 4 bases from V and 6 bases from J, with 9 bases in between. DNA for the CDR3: TGTGCCAGCAGCTCAGGCGGGGCTGAAGCTTTCTTT. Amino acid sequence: CASSSGGAEAFF.

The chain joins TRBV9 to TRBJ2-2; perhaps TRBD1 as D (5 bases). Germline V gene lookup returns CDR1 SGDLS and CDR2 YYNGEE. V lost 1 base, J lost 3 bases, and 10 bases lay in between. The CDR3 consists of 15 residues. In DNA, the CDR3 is TGTGCCAGCAGCGTACAGGGTTTGGACACCGGGGAGCTGTTTTTT. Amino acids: CASSVQGLDTGELFF.

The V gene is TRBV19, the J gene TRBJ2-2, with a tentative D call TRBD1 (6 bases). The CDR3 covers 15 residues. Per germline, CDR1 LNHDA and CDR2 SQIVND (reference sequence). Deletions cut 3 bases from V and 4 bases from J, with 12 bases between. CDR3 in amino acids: CASSMGATVTGELFF. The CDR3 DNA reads TGTGCCAGTAGTATGGGGGCGACGGTCACCGGGGAGCTGTTTTTT.

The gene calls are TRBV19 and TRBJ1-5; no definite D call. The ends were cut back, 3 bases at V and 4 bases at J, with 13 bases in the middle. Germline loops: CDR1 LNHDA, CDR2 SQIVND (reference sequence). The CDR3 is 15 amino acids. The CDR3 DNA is TGTGCCAGTAGTATGTGGGGAGTGGGGAATCAGCCCCAGCATTTT. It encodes CASSMWGVGNQPQHF.

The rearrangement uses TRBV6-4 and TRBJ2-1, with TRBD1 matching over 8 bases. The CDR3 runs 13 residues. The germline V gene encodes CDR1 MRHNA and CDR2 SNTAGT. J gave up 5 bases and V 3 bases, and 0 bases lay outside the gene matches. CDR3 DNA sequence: TGTGCCAGCAGTGAGGGACAGGACAATGAGCAGTTCTTC. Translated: CASSEGQDNEQFF.

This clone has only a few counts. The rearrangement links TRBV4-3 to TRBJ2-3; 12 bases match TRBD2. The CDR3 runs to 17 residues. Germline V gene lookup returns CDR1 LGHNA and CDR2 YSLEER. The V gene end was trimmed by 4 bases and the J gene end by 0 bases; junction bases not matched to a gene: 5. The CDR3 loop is CASSPWTSGISTDTQYF. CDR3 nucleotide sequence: TGCGCCAGCAGCCCATGGACTAGCGGGATTAGCACAGATACGCAGTATTTT.

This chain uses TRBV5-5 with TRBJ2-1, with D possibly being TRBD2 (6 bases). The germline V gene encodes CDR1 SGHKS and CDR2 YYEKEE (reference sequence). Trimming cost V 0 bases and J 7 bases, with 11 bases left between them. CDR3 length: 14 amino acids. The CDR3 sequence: CASSLGRGWNEQFF. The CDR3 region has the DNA TGTGCCAGCAGCTTGGGGAGGGGCTGGAATGAGCAGTTCTTC. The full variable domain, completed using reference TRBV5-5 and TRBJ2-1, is DAGVTQSPTHLIKTRGQQVTLRCSPISGHKSVSWYQQVLGQGPQFIFQYYEKEERGRGNFPDRFSARQFPNYSSELNVNALLLGDSALYLCASSLGRGWNEQFFGPGTRLTVL.

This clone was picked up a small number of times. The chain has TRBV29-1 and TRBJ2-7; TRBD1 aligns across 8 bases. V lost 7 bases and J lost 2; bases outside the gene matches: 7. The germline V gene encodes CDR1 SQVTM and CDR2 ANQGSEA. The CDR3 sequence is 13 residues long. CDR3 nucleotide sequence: TGCAGCGCTGTCAGGGGGCCAGCCTACGAGCAGTACTTC. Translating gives CSAVRGPAYEQYF.

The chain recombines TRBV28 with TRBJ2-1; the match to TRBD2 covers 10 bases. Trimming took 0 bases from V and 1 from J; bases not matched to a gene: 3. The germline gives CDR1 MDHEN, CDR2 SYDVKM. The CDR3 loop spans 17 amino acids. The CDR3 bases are TGTGCCAGCAGTTTATGGGCTAGCGGGAGTTCCTACAATGAGCAGTTCTTC. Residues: CASSLWASGSSYNEQFF. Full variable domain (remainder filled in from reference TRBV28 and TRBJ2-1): DVKVTQSSRYLVKRTGEKVFLECVQDMDHENMFWYRQDPGLGLRLIYFSYDVKMKEKGDIPEGYSVSREKKERFSLILESASTNQTSMYLCASSLWASGSSYNEQFFGPGTRLTVL.

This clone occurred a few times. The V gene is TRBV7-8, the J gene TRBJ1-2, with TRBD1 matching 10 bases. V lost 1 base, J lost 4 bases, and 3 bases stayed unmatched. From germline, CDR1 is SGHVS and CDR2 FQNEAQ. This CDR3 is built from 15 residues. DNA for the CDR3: TGTGCCAGCAGCTTAGAGGACAGGGGGGGCTATGGCTACACCTTC. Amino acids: CASSLEDRGGYGYTF.

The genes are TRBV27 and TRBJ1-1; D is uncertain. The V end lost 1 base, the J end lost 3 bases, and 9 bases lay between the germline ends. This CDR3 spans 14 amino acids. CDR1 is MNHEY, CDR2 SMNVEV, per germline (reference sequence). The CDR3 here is CASSLYRSHTEAFF. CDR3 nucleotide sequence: TGTGCCAGCAGTTTATATCGGTCCCACACTGAAGCTTTCTTT.

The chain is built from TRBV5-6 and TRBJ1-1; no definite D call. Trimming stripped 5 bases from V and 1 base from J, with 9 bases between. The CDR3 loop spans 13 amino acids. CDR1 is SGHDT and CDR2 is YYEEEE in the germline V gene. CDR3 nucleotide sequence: TGTGCCAGCAGGTATTACGGGAACACTGAAGCTTTCTTT. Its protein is CASRYYGNTEAFF.

CDR3 protein: CASSPAGLALNIQYF. DNA for the CDR3: TGTGCCAGCAGTCCCGCGGGACTAGCGTTGAACATTCAGTACTTC. J is TRBJ2-4 and V is TRBV7-2; 10 nucleotides match TRBD2. The CDR3 runs to 15 residues. CDR1 is SGHTA and CDR2 is FQGNSA in the germline V gene. Trimming at V came to 6 bases and at J to 7 bases, leaving 9 bases not matched to a gene.

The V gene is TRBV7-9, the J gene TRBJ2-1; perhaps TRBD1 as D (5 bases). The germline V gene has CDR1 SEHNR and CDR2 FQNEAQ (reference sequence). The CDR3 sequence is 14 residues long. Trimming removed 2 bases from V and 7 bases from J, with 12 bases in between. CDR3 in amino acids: CASSLYAGLNEQFF. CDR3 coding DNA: TGTGCCAGCAGCTTATATGCAGGGCTGAATGAGCAGTTCTTC.